What follows are 10 T cell receptor beta chains derived from one specimen sequenced in a study of shared clonotypes between healthy human individuals. Only in-frame clones appear in the TCRdb table, and some are missing; sequencing was by immunoSEQ multiplex PCR. Of millions of clones in the sample, roughly nine tenths were seen once. The sequencing sample was made of naive CD4+ T cells sorted from blood. As to subset: CD45RA+ positively selected. These receptors all stem from a man younger than 35 in good health.

The chain uses TRBV7-2 and TRBJ2-3; D gene uncertain. Germline V gives CDR1 SGHTA, CDR2 FQGNSA. This CDR3 is built from 15 residues. Between the trimmed V and J ends, which lost 3 bases and 1 base, there was a span of 11 bases. CDR3 in amino acids: CASSFTVAGTDTQYF. CDR3 bases: TGTGCCAGCAGCTTTACGGTGGCGGGCACAGATACGCAGTATTTT.

This chain connects TRBV5-6 to TRBJ2-5, with a tentative D call TRBD1 (5 bases). The germline V gene encodes CDR1 SGHDT and CDR2 YYEEEE. Deletions cut 0 bases from V and 3 bases from J, with 9 bases between. The CDR3 sequence is 14 residues long. CDR3 loop: CASSLGVTEETQYF. CDR3 nucleotide sequence: TGTGCCAGCAGCTTGGGGGTGACAGAAGAGACCCAGTACTTC.

V usage is TRBV10-3 and J usage is TRBJ2-7; possibly TRBD1 or TRBD2 for D (5 bases each). Germline lookup yields CDR1 ENHRY and CDR2 SYGVKD. Trimming took 10 bases from V and 2 from J, leaving 12 bases between them. This CDR3 spans 12 amino acids. CDR3 nucleotide sequence: TGTGCCACTGGGACGGCAACCTACGAGCAGTACTTC. Translation: CATGTATYEQYF.

The CDR3 region has the DNA TGTGCCAGCAGACCCGCCCGGTCACAGACCAGCGAGCAGTACTTC. This codes for CASRPARSQTSEQYF. The rearrangement uses TRBV6-5 and TRBJ2-7; D is uncertain. Trimming removed 6 bases from V and 6 bases from J, with 21 bases in between. This CDR3 region has 15 residues. The germline V gene encodes CDR1 MNHEY and CDR2 SVGAGI.

V and J are TRBV11-2 and TRBJ2-3; 8 nucleotides match TRBD2. V trimming: 6 bases; J trimming: 5 bases; junction bases outside the gene matches: 13. The CDR3 is 16 amino acids. The germline V gene has CDR1 SGHAT and CDR2 FQNNGV. The CDR3 loop is CASRDPGRAVGDTQYF. DNA of the CDR3: TGTGCCAGCAGAGACCCCGGGAGGGCCGTGGGAGATACGCAGTATTTT. The full variable domain, with the rest looked up from reference TRBV11-2 and TRBJ2-3, is EAGVAQSPRYKIIEKRQSVAFWCNPISGHATLYWYQQILGQGPKLLIQFQNNGVVDDSQLPKDRFSAERLKGVDSTLKIQPAKLEDSAVYLCASRDPGRAVGDTQYFGPGTRLTVL.

The rearrangement joins TRBV5-1 to TRBJ1-1; D is ambiguous. V was cut by 0 bases and J by 3 bases, with 9 bases left in between. Germline values: CDR1 SGHRS, CDR2 YFSETQ. The CDR3 is 14 residues long. This CDR3 reads CASSLGSLDTEAFF. The CDR3 nucleotides are TGCGCCAGCAGCTTGGGATCTTTGGACACTGAAGCTTTCTTT. Complete variable domain (other parts from reference TRBV5-1 and TRBJ1-1): KAGVTQTPRYLIKTRGQQVTLSCSPISGHRSVSWYQQTPGQGLQFLFEYFSETQRNKGNFPGRFSGRQFSNSRSEMNVSTLELGDSALYLCASSLGSLDTEAFFGQGTRLTVV.

Concerning this clone itself: Other DNA sequences of this sample code for an identical CDR3. The chain carries TRBV30 and TRBJ2-2, with D unclear. The CDR3 extends over 13 amino acids. Trimming pared 1 base from V and 2 bases from J, leaving 5 bases between. Germline values: CDR1 GTSNPN, CDR2 SVGIG (reference sequence). CDR3: CAWSATNTGELFF. The CDR3 region has the DNA TGTGCCTGGAGTGCTACTAACACCGGGGAGCTGTTTTTT.

This chain uses TRBV7-8 with TRBJ1-6, with D possibly matching TRBD1 (5 bases). Looked up from germline, CDR1 is SGHVS and CDR2 is FQNEAQ. V lost 5 bases to trimming and J lost 7 bases, with 15 bases between them. The CDR3 length is 15 residues. The CDR3 here is CASSPGKIGNSPLHF. The CDR3 DNA reads as TGTGCCAGCAGCCCAGGGAAAATAGGCAATTCACCCCTCCACTTT.

The V and J genes are TRBV27 and TRBJ2-3, with TRBD1 identical over 8 bases. The J segment lost 4 bases and the V segment lost 0 bases, leaving 6 bases of the junction unmatched. This CDR3 contains 16 residues. Germline assignment: CDR1 MNHEY and CDR2 SMNVEV (reference sequence). CDR3 sequence: CASSLSDRVGPDTQYF. In DNA form, the CDR3 reads TGTGCCAGCAGTTTATCGGACAGGGTAGGCCCAGATACGCAGTATTTT.

On this clone: Other DNA sequences of this sample code for an identical CDR3. This sequence joins TRBV5-1 and TRBJ2-3; 14 bases map to TRBD2. From germline, CDR1 is SGHRS and CDR2 YFSETQ. Trimming took 5 bases from V and 4 from J; bases not matched to a gene: 3. The length of the CDR3 is 15 residues. The DNA of the CDR3 is TGCGCCAGCAGAGGACTAGCGGGGGGCCCAGATACGCAGTATTTT. Translation: CASRGLAGGPDTQYF.